These 7 T cell receptor beta chains were sequenced from one sample in a study of technical replicates of blood from several donors (TCRdb year 2017). Libraries were prepared through the immunoSEQ multiplex PCR assay. TCRdb's version of the immuneACCESS table is confined to in-frame rearrangements and falls short of the full clone set. An unresolved V gene accounts for under half of the shortfall where checked; the remainder is of unknown origin. Within this sample are approximately 66,000 clones, with roughly 90% of them counted one time only. Jointly, the top ten make up approximately 4.5% of the sample. Sequenced material: PBMCs. Receptors were obtained from a human donor in good health. Some clones in this sample may be carry-over from other donors' samples.

The gene calls are TRBV5-6 and TRBJ1-3; possibly TRBD1 for D (6 bases). The V gene lost 6 bases and the J gene lost 0 bases, with 16 bases spanning the gap. The germline gives CDR1 SGHDT, CDR2 YYEEEE. The CDR3 totals 16 residues. CDR3 sequence reads: CASTNGGPNSGNTIYF. CDR3 coding DNA: TGTGCCAGCACCAATGGGGGCCCAAACTCTGGAAACACCATATATTTT.

This clone showed up just once. The chain joins TRBV9 to TRBJ2-5; 8 positions agree with TRBD2. This CDR3 is built from 14 residues. Germline CDR1 and CDR2: SGDLS and YYNGEE. V gave up 0 bases and J gave up 4 bases; unmatched junction bases: 2. The CDR3 spells CASSVGLAGETQYF. The CDR3 DNA is TGTGCCAGCAGCGTAGGTCTAGCGGGAGAGACCCAGTACTTC.

The chain has TRBV28 and TRBJ1-2, with 10 bases lining up with TRBD1. Trimming removed 6 bases from V and 8 bases from J; junction bases left unmatched: 9. In germline, CDR1 is MDHEN, CDR2 SYDVKM. The CDR3 covers 14 residues. The CDR3 sequence is CASSFDRGPGGYTF. The CDR3 DNA reads TGTGCCAGCAGCTTTGACAGGGGGCCTGGCGGCTACACCTTC.

This chain joins TRBV4-3 and TRBJ1-1; 8 bases map to TRBD1. Germline lookup yields CDR1 LGHNA and CDR2 YSLEER. Trimming cost V 3 bases and J 8 bases; bases outside gene matches: 14. The CDR3 is 16 amino acids. In DNA form, the CDR3 reads TGCGCCAGCAGCCATGTCTTCAGGGGGCGCAAGGGCGAAGCTTTCTTT. Protein product: CASSHVFRGRKGEAFF.

The chain links TRBV4-3 to TRBJ2-7; 7 nucleotides align to TRBD2. V gave up 0 bases and J gave up 6 bases; unmatched junction bases: 2. The CDR3 extends over 13 amino acids. Germline values: CDR1 LGHNA, CDR2 YSLEER. The CDR3 reads CASSQEGRGEQYF. CDR3 coding DNA: TGCGCCAGCAGCCAAGAGGGGAGGGGCGAGCAGTACTTC.

The chain couples TRBV7-9 to TRBJ1-5, with TRBD1 identical over 8 bases. CDR1 and CDR2 from the germline V gene are SEHNR and FQNEAQ (reference sequence). Germline trimming cut 1 base from V and 5 bases from J; bases unmatched to any gene: 1. The CDR3 has 14 amino acids. The CDR3 nucleotides are TGTGCCAGCAGCTTAGGGACAGGGTATCAGCCCCAGCATTTT. This translates into CASSLGTGYQPQHF.

This rearrangement joins TRBV6-5 to TRBJ1-2, with D possibly matching TRBD1 (5 bases). CDR3 size: 16 residues. Germline loops: CDR1 MNHEY, CDR2 SVGAGI. V lost 4 bases, J lost 1 base, and 16 bases lay in between. In DNA, the CDR3 is TGTGCCAGCAGTTCACTTGGAGGGGTCCTTAACTATGGCTACACCTTC. Translation gives CASSSLGGVLNYGYTF.